Listed below are T cell receptor beta chains from one sample, sequenced in a study of cytomegalovirus exposure and HLA in healthy donors. The data were produced by immunoSEQ multiplex PCR, yet TCRdb's version contains in-frame clones alone and is incomplete. Here the sample spans around 190,000 clones, under 85% being singletons. Material for sequencing was PBMCs. The receptors derive from a woman aged 18-30 years in good health and CMV-seronegative. Both conserved end residues are part of each CDR3. Fields, in order: J gene, D gene, V gene, clone size, CDR3 DNA, CDR3 protein. D genes are given only for firm matches. Some rows have no size entry. The others give once, few or many, or a class for an expanded clone.

TRBJ1-4 | . | TRBV13 | . | TGTGCCAGCAGCTTTACAGGGTCTAATGAAAAACTGTTTTTT | CASSFTGSNEKLFF
TRBJ2-5 | TRBD1 | TRBV2 | . | TGTGCCAGCAGGACAGGGGAAGAGACCCAGTACTTC | CASRTGEETQYF
TRBJ2-7 | . | TRBV19 | . | TGTGCCAGTAGTATTTCGGCTGAGGGTTACGAGCAGTACTTC | CASSISAEGYEQYF
TRBJ1-3 | TRBD1 | TRBV6-1 | . | TGTGCCAGCAGTGAAGGGGGACAGGGGTTTGGAAACACCATATATTTT | CASSEGGQGFGNTIYF
TRBJ2-5 | . | TRBV5-1 | . | TGCGCCAGCAGCTTCGGGATCCAAGAGACCCAGTACTTC | CASSFGIQETQYF
TRBJ1-6 | . | TRBV11-2 | . | TGTGCCAGCAGCCCTGACAGGTCGTATAATTCACCCCTCCACTTT | CASSPDRSYNSPLHF
TRBJ2-1 | TRBD2 | TRBV2 | . | TGTGCCAGTTCGGGGCTAGCGGGAGTGTATGAGCAGTTCTTC | CASSGLAGVYEQFF
TRBJ2-7 | . | TRBV7-9 | . | TGTGCCAGCAGCTATAGACAGGCTTACGAGCAGTACTTC | CASSYRQAYEQYF
TRBJ1-3 | . | TRBV28 | . | TGTGCCAGCAGTTTACAGGTGCACGGAAACACCATATATTTT | CASSLQVHGNTIYF
TRBJ1-1 | . | TRBV5-1 | once | TGCGCCAGCAGCTACGTATCAGGCACTGAAGCTTTCTTT | CASSYVSGTEAFF
TRBJ1-1 | . | TRBV10-3 | . | TGTGCCATCAGTGGGGGTCAGGGGACCACTGAAGCTTTCTTT | CAISGGQGTTEAFF
TRBJ2-3 | TRBD2 | TRBV10-3 | . | TGTGCCATCAGTGAGACAGCGGGGGCCGGCACAGATACGCAGTATTTT | CAISETAGAGTDTQYF
TRBJ2-2 | TRBD2 | TRBV28 | few | TGTGCCAGCAGTTTATTACTAGCGGGACAAGGGGAGCTGTTTTTT | CASSLLLAGQGELFF
TRBJ1-2 | TRBD1 | TRBV14 | . | TGTGCCAGCAGGCCGGGACAGTACTATGGCTACACCTTC | CASRPGQYYGYTF
TRBJ1-1 | TRBD1 | TRBV2 | . | TGTGCCAGCAGTGGGGGACAGTCCACTGAAGCTTTCTTT | CASSGGQSTEAFF
TRBJ2-1 | TRBD2 | TRBV25-1 | few | TGTGCCACCGCCGGACTAGCGGAAATCAATGAGCAGTTCTTC | CATAGLAEINEQFF
TRBJ2-1 | TRBD2 | TRBV7-6 | . | TGTGCCAGCAGCATGACCGGGACTAGCGGGGGGGTGTACAATGAGCAGTTCTTC | CASSMTGTSGGVYNEQFF
TRBJ1-2 | TRBD1 | TRBV28 | . | TGTGCCAGCAGCCCCGGACAGGGTAGCTATGGCTACACCTTC | CASSPGQGSYGYTF
TRBJ1-4 | TRBD1 | TRBV9 | . | TGTGCCAGCAGCGGGTCCGGGACAGGGCTTGAAAAACTGTTTTTT | CASSGSGTGLEKLFF
TRBJ2-7 | TRBD2 | TRBV5-1 | once | TGCGCCAGCAGCTCGGGGGGGACCCACGAGCAGTACTTC | CASSSGGTHEQYF
TRBJ1-1 | TRBD1 | TRBV15 | . | TGTGCCACCAGCAGAAACAACAGGGGGTTAAACACTGAAGCTTTCTTT | CATSRNNRGLNTEAFF
TRBJ2-1 | TRBD2 | TRBV9 | . | TGTGCCAGCAGAGACACTAGCGGGGGGTACAATGAGCAGTTCTTC | CASRDTSGGYNEQFF
TRBJ2-7 | . | TRBV6-1 | . | TGTGCCAGCAGGCCCGACATAGACTACGAGCAGTACTTC | CASRPDIDYEQYF
TRBJ1-1 | . | TRBV7-9 | . | TGTTCCAGCAGCTTAGGAGGGTTTGAAGCTTTCTTT | CSSSLGGFEAFF
TRBJ1-5 | . | TRBV6-4 | once | TGTGCCAGCAGTGGACGCGCGCGGGGTCAGCCCCAGCATTTT | CASSGRARGQPQHF
TRBJ1-4 | . | TRBV19 | once | TGTGCCAGTGGAGGGACTTATAATGAAAAACTGTTTTTT | CASGGTYNEKLFF
TRBJ1-1 | . | TRBV25-1 | few | TGTGCCAGCAGTTTGGGTTCTAGGGGTACTGAAGCTTTCTTT | CASSLGSRGTEAFF
TRBJ2-5 | TRBD2 | TRBV7-9 | . | TGTGCCAGCACCACAACTAGCGGGGCGGCGGAGACCCAGTACTTC | CASTTTSGAAETQYF
TRBJ2-6 | . | TRBV7-2 | . | TGTGCCAGCAGCTTAATCGTATCTACCTCTGGGGCCAACGTCCTGACTTTC | CASSLIVSTSGANVLTF
TRBJ2-7 | . | TRBV7-2 | . | TGTGCCAGCAGCATCATACTTTTCTACGAGCAGTACTTC | CASSIILFYEQYF
TRBJ1-2 | TRBD1 | TRBV27 | . | TGTGCCAGCAGTTTAAGGTGGACAGGAGACTATGGCTACACCTTC | CASSLRWTGDYGYTF
TRBJ2-2 | . | TRBV19 | few | TGTGCCAGTAGTATATCTTCGTTCCACAAGAACACCGGGGAGCTGTTTTTT | CASSISSFHKNTGELFF
TRBJ2-3 | TRBD2 | TRBV5-1 | . | TGCGCCAGCAGCTCGGGACTAATCACAGATACGCAGTATTTT | CASSSGLITDTQYF
TRBJ2-1 | TRBD2 | TRBV6-6 | . | TGTGCCAGCAGTTACTCAGGCGGGGGAAACAATGAGCAGTTCTTC | CASSYSGGGNNEQFF
TRBJ2-5 | TRBD1 | TRBV4-2 | . | TGTGCCAGCAGCCCGGGGACAGGCGTCCCAGAGACCCAGTACTTC | CASSPGTGVPETQYF
TRBJ1-2 | . | TRBV7-8 | . | TGTGCCAGCAGCCCTGACACTAACTATGGCTACACCTTC | CASSPDTNYGYTF
TRBJ2-3 | . | TRBV7-3 | . | TGTGCCAGCAGCTCGCACCCGACCCAACAGGGCACAGATACGCAGTATTTT | CASSSHPTQQGTDTQYF
TRBJ2-2 | . | TRBV7-8 | . | TGTGCCAGCAGCTCCCCTAGTCGGACCGGGGAGCTGTTTTTT | CASSSPSRTGELFF
TRBJ1-2 | . | TRBV6-1 | . | TGTGCCAGCAGTGAGGGACTCTTCGGCTACACCTTC | CASSEGLFGYTF
TRBJ2-1 | TRBD1 | TRBV28 | . | TGTGCCAGCAGTTCACCGGGACAGGGTAAAAATGAGCAGTTCTTC | CASSSPGQGKNEQFF
TRBJ2-2 | TRBD1 | TRBV9 | . | TGTGCCAGCAGCGGCTTCCTCACAGGGGATACCGGGGAGCTGTTTTTT | CASSGFLTGDTGELFF
TRBJ1-2 | . | TRBV6-5 | . | TGTGCCAGCACTATGGGCATTGGCTACACCTTC | CASTMGIGYTF
TRBJ2-7 | TRBD2 | TRBV5-6 | once | TGTGCCAGCAGCATGGTGACTAGCGGGAAAGCCTACGAGCAGTACTTC | CASSMVTSGKAYEQYF
TRBJ2-7 | . | TRBV5-1 | . | TGCGCCTCCTCCCAGGAGGTCGCCTACGAGCAGTACTTC | CASSQEVAYEQYF
TRBJ2-7 | TRBD2 | TRBV14 | . | TGTGCCAGCAGCCAAGGGACTAGTTATGCCTACGAGCAGTACTTC | CASSQGTSYAYEQYF
TRBJ2-1 | TRBD2 | TRBV6-5 | . | TGTGCCAGCAGGCGACTAGCGGAAGACAATGAGCAGTTCTTC | CASRRLAEDNEQFF
TRBJ1-1 | TRBD1 | TRBV7-9 | . | TGTGCCAGCAGCCCACGATGGGGGACAGGGGGTGTTGGGGCTTTCTTT | CASSPRWGTGGVGAFF
TRBJ2-3 | . | TRBV12-5 | . | TGTGCTAGTGGTTTGGTACTGAAGGGCGGGGACGCAGATACGCAGTATTTT | CASGLVLKGGDADTQYF
TRBJ2-6 | TRBD1 | TRBV10-3 | . | TGTGCCATCAGTGAGTCAGGGGGCGCGTCTGGGGCCAACGTCCTGACTTTC | CAISESGGASGANVLTF
TRBJ2-1 | . | TRBV5-6 | . | TGTGCCAGCAGCTTGGGCACAGCCAATGAGCAGTTCTTC | CASSLGTANEQFF
TRBJ1-2 | TRBD1 | TRBV7-9 | . | TGTGCCAGCAGCTTAATCAACAGGGGTCGTGGCTACACCTTC | CASSLINRGRGYTF
TRBJ2-2 | TRBD2 | TRBV6-6 | . | TGTGCCAGCAGTTCTAGCGGGGTCTCCACCGGGGAGCTGTTTTTT | CASSSSGVSTGELFF
TRBJ2-2 | . | TRBV7-9 | few | TGTGCCAGCAGTCCCCGCGGGTGGTCTGTCGCCGGGGAGCTGTTTTTT | CASSPRGWSVAGELFF
TRBJ2-1 | . | TRBV9 | few | TGTGCCAGCAGCCCGAGGACAGAGGACAATGAGCAGTTCTTC | CASSPRTEDNEQFF
TRBJ2-1 | . | TRBV6-5 | . | TGTGCCAGCAGTTCCTTAGGGGGAGATTACAATGAGCAGTTCTTC | CASSSLGGDYNEQFF
TRBJ2-2 | TRBD1 | TRBV4-1 | . | TGCGCCAGCAGCCAAGATGGGGACAGGGCAATATACACCGGGGAGCTGTTTTTT | CASSQDGDRAIYTGELFF
TRBJ1-1 | . | TRBV6-6 | . | TGTGCCAGCGGCAAGATGAACACTGAAGCTTTCTTT | CASGKMNTEAFF